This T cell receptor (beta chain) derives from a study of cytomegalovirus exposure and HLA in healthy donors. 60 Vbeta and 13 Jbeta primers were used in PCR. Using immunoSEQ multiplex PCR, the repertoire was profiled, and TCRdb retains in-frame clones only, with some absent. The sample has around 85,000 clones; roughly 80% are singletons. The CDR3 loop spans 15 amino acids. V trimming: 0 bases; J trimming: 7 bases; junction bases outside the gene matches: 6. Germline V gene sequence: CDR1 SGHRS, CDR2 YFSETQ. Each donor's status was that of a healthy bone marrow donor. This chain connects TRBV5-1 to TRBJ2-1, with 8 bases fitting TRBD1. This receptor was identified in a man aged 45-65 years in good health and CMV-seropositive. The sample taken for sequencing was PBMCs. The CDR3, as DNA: TGCGCCAGCAGCTTGGGAGGGACAGGCCCTAATGAGCAGTTCTTC. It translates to CASSLGGTGPNEQFF.